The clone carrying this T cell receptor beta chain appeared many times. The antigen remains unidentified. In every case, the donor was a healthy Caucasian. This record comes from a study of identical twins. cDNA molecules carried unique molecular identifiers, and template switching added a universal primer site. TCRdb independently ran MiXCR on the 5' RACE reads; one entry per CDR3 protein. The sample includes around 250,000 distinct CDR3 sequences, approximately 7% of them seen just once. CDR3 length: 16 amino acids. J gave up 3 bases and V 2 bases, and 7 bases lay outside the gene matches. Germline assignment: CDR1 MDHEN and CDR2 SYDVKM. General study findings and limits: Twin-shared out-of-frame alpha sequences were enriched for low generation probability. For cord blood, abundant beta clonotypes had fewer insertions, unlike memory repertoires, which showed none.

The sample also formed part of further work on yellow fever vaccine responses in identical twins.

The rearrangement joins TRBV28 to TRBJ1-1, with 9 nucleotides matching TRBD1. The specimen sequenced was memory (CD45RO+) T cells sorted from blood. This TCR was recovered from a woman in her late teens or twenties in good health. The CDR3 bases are TGTGCCAGCAGTTTAGGGACAGGGAGGGGAGACACTGAAGCTTTCTTT. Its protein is CASSLGTGRGDTEAFF.